The 18 T cell receptor beta chains given below trace back to one sample, sequenced in a study of shared clonotypes between healthy human individuals (dated by TCRdb to the early 2020s). The protocol used for the library was the immunoSEQ multiplex PCR assay. The clones in this table, taken by TCRdb from immuneACCESS, are in-frame only. Not every clone is retained; where verified, under half of the shortfall comes from an unresolved V gene, and the cause of the rest is unknown. This sample comprises more than 550,000 clones, less than 95% of them detected only once. The top ten clonotypes cover 34% of the sample. Sequenced: memory CD8+ T cells from PBMCs. Taken with the paper, the label for cell subset or site translates to: CD45RO+ cells pooled with CCR7-negative TemRA cells. The origin of the receptors is a man younger than 35 in good health. Some clones in this sample may be carry-over from other donors' samples.

The chain couples TRBV28 to TRBJ1-2, with no clear D. CDR3 length: 12 amino acids. The V end was cut by 3 bases, the J end by 8 bases, with 10 bases between. Per germline, CDR1 MDHEN and CDR2 SYDVKM. The CDR3 DNA reads as TGTGCCAGCAGTTTGGGTCTTGGGGGCTACACCTTC. Protein product: CASSLGLGGYTF.

At least ten counts were recorded for this clone. This chain uses TRBV29-1 with TRBJ1-1, with D possibly matching TRBD1 (6 bases). The germline gives CDR1 SQVTM, CDR2 ANQGSEA. This CDR3 is built from 13 residues. Trimming pared 3 bases from V and 7 bases from J, leaving 15 bases between. CDR3 amino acids: CSVEDSGTFEAFF. CDR3 sequence (DNA): TGCAGCGTTGAGGACAGCGGGACTTTTGAAGCTTTCTTT.

The chain combines TRBV2 with TRBJ2-5; D not resolved. The ends were cut back, 2 bases at V and 7 bases at J, with 11 bases in the middle. This CDR3 has 13 amino acids. Per germline, CDR1 SNHLY and CDR2 FYNNEI. The CDR3 here is CASSESGGGTQYF. In nucleotides, the CDR3 is TGTGCCAGCAGTGAATCAGGCGGTGGGACCCAGTACTTC.

This chain connects TRBV27 to TRBJ2-7; the D call may be TRBD1 or TRBD2 (5 bases each). Trimming pared 3 bases from V and 2 bases from J, leaving 11 bases between. The length of the CDR3 is 14 residues. Germline V gene sequence: CDR1 MNHEY, CDR2 SMNVEV (reference sequence). The CDR3 loop is CASSLRGETYEQYF. The CDR3 DNA is TGTGCCAGCAGTTTGAGGGGAGAGACCTACGAGCAGTACTTC.

CDR3 in amino acids: CASSDWWEANDNEQFF. The DNA for the CDR3 is TGTGCCAGCAGCGATTGGTGGGAGGCCAACGACAATGAGCAGTTCTTC. The V and J genes are TRBV11-2 and TRBJ2-1, with a possible D match to TRBD2 (6 bases). The CDR3 contains 16 residues. Trimming removed 5 bases at V and 5 bases at J, with 19 bases between. Germline CDR1 and CDR2: SGHAT and FQNNGV.

The rearrangement links TRBV28 to TRBJ1-1; no firm D call. CDR1 and CDR2 from the germline V gene are MDHEN and SYDVKM. V was clipped by 6 bases and J by 4 bases, with 12 bases between them. The CDR3 runs 13 residues. This chain's CDR3 is CASRLPGGTEAFF. The CDR3 DNA follows: TGTGCCAGCAGGCTTCCGGGCGGCACTGAAGCTTTCTTT.

The rearrangement joins TRBV30 to TRBJ2-2; D ambiguous. This CDR3 is built from 14 residues. V was pared by 3 bases and J by 2 bases, with 10 bases between. Germline values: CDR1 GTSNPN, CDR2 SVGIG (reference sequence). CDR3 bases: TGTGCCTGGAGCCCCCTCAGTAACACCGGGGAGCTGTTTTTT. It encodes CAWSPLSNTGELFF.

V usage is TRBV29-1 and J usage is TRBJ2-3, with 8 bases that match TRBD1. The CDR3 spans 13 residues. Germline trimming cut 7 bases from V and 6 bases from J; bases unmatched to any gene: 9. The germline V gene has CDR1 SQVTM and CDR2 ANQGSEA. CDR3 sequence reads: CSGGDRPGDTQYF. The CDR3 DNA follows: TGCAGCGGTGGGGACAGGCCGGGGGATACGCAGTATTTT.

This CDR3 is CASSQAWGTAEAFF. The CDR3 DNA sequence: TGCGCCAGCAGCCAAGCGTGGGGAACGGCTGAAGCTTTCTTT. The V call is TRBV4-1, the J call TRBJ1-1; D not certain. This CDR3 comprises 14 residues. V gave up 1 base and J gave up 6 bases, with 12 bases separating them. Germline V CDR1 and CDR2: MGHRA, YSYEKL.

The chain links TRBV5-5 to TRBJ1-5; D perhaps matches TRBD1 (6 bases). The CDR3 length is 13 residues. Trimming removed 0 bases at V and 11 bases at J, with 12 bases between. Germline V CDR1 and CDR2: SGHKS, YYEKEE (reference sequence). As DNA, the CDR3 is TGTGCCAGCAGCTTGGGATGGGACATGTCCCAGCATTTT. It encodes CASSLGWDMSQHF.

This clone appeared a single time. The chain employs TRBV30 and TRBJ2-7; D gene ambiguous. The germline gives CDR1 GTSNPN, CDR2 SVGIG (reference sequence). This CDR3 is built from 14 residues. Trimming removed 2 bases at V and 5 bases at J, with 16 bases between. CDR3 DNA sequence: TGTGCCTGGAGTTACGAAGACATAGTTGACGAGCAGTACTTC. Amino acid sequence: CAWSYEDIVDEQYF.

The J gene is TRBJ2-7, the V gene TRBV27; D remains unclear. Trimming removed 7 bases at V and 7 bases at J, with 5 bases between. This CDR3 is 9 amino acids long. The V gene's germline CDR1 is MNHEY and CDR2 SMNVEV (reference sequence). The CDR3, as DNA: TGTGCCAGCATGGGGGAGCAGTACTTC. Protein product: CASMGEQYF.

The V and J genes are TRBV28 and TRBJ1-2, with a tentative D call TRBD1 (6 bases). Trimming shortened V by 6 bases and J by 8 bases, and 16 bases separated the two germline ends. The CDR3 runs 13 residues. Germline values: CDR1 MDHEN, CDR2 SYDVKM. This CDR3 is CASSPTGASGYTF. The CDR3 DNA reads as TGTGCCAGCAGCCCCACGGGGGCGAGCGGCTACACCTTC.

The V and J genes are TRBV5-6 and TRBJ1-2; 8 bases match TRBD1. Per germline, CDR1 SGHDT and CDR2 YYEEEE. The CDR3 has 14 amino acids. Losses at the gene ends were 2 bases for V and 1 base for J; bases not matched to a gene: 1. CDR3 bases: TGTGCCAGCAGCTTAGACAGGGGTAACTATGGCTACACCTTC. Its protein product is CASSLDRGNYGYTF.

The rearrangement uses TRBV4-2 and TRBJ2-7, with 7 bases lining up with TRBD2. This CDR3 spans 17 amino acids. Germline loops: CDR1 LGHNA, CDR2 YNFKEQ. V shed 0 bases and J 0 bases; nucleotides not matched to a gene: 8. This chain's CDR3 is CASSQDPGTTHSYEQYF. As DNA, the CDR3 is TGTGCCAGCAGCCAAGACCCCGGGACTACCCACTCCTACGAGCAGTACTTC.

The gene calls are TRBV7-9 and TRBJ1-2, with D perhaps TRBD1 (6 bases). The length of the CDR3 is 16 residues. Germline V gives CDR1 SEHNR, CDR2 FQNEAQ (reference sequence). Trimming stripped 1 base from V and 1 base from J, with 13 bases between. The CDR3 is CASSLGYGTHNYGYTF. CDR3 DNA: TGTGCCAGCAGCTTAGGGTATGGGACACATAACTATGGCTACACCTTC.

The rearrangement links TRBV28 to TRBJ2-2; tentatively, D is TRBD1 (5 bases). CDR1 and CDR2 from the germline V gene are MDHEN and SYDVKM. V dropped 2 bases and J dropped 6 bases, with 16 bases sitting between them. The CDR3 totals 16 residues. CDR3 amino acids: CASSLGAGATAGELFF. CDR3 coding DNA: TGTGCCAGCAGTTTAGGGGCCGGAGCGACCGCCGGGGAGCTGTTTTTT.

This chain links TRBV18 with TRBJ2-7, with no clear D. Trimming stripped 3 bases from V and 3 bases from J, with 12 bases between. The germline V gene has CDR1 KGHSH and CDR2 LQKENI. The CDR3 totals 14 residues. The CDR3 loop reads CASSPGQYLYEQYF. Here the CDR3 DNA reads TGTGCCAGCTCACCTGGCCAGTACCTCTACGAGCAGTACTTC.